This T cell receptor beta chain was found in a study of cytomegalovirus exposure and HLA in healthy donors. Turning to this clone: The antigen is undetermined.

With 60 Vbeta and 13 Jbeta primers, the PCR was carried out. Data came from immunoSEQ multiplex PCR; TCRdb stores just in-frame clones and leaves some out. The sample records roughly 180,000 clones, 80% to 90% being singletons. Findings of the study overall: Some public TCRs appeared in many individuals, while most sequences were rare.

The sequence was collected from a male donor in good health and CMV-seronegative. Sample: PBMCs.

CDR3: CASSLEIIGTLPYEQYF. The CDR3 DNA follows: TGTGCCAGCAGCTTGGAAATTATCGGGACACTTCCCTACGAGCAGTACTTC. The gene calls are TRBV7-8 and TRBJ2-7, with D possibly TRBD1 on 6 matching bases. The V gene's germline CDR1 is SGHVS and CDR2 FQNEAQ. V shed 3 bases and J shed 2 bases, with 20 bases lying between them. The CDR3 has 17 residues.